This TCR beta chain was recorded in a study of cytomegalovirus exposure and HLA in healthy donors. The primer mix had 60 Vbeta and 13 Jbeta primers. Original handling: Tens of millions of unique TCR beta chains, some 10 million of them shared, were counted by a later analysis. Sequenced by immunoSEQ multiplex PCR; TCRdb stores in-frame clones only, minus some. The V and J calls and clone size come from that table; D and trimming were worked out from the DNA. The profile shows some 250,000 clones, 82% of them singletons. The ends were cut back, 3 bases at V and 6 bases at J, with 13 bases in the middle. This CDR3 has 14 residues. Per the germline V gene, CDR1 is KGHSH and CDR2 is LQKENI.

This sequence joins TRBV18 and TRBJ2-3, with D possibly being TRBD2 (6 bases). The sequenced sample consisted of PBMCs. The sequence was collected from a woman in her forties in good health and CMV-seropositive. The CDR3 nucleotides read TGTGCCAGCTCACCGGAACGGAGGGAGGATACGCAGTATTTT. Translation gives CASSPERREDTQYF.